Listed here is a single TCR beta chain. The antigen remains undetermined. This record belongs to a study of early stage breast cancer tumors. Study results and limitations: Most shared enriched TCRB sequences were commonly generated ones. Bulk DNA sequencing of unsorted cells missed chain pairing and markers.

Each sample had two DNA replicates, roughly 0.5 ug blood or around 1.5 ug tissue. Clones were read by immunoSEQ multiplex PCR, and TCRdb kept only the in-frame ones, dropping some. The sample has about 5,000 clones, roughly 60% seen once; the top ten hold approximately 25%. Each tumor contributed about 17-55 mg of diced tissue. Trimming cost V 9 bases and J 5 bases; bases outside gene matches: 1. This CDR3 region has 11 residues. Per the germline V gene, CDR1 is SNHLY and CDR2 is FYNNEI. This sequence joins TRBV2 and TRBJ2-1; 7 positions agree with TRBD2. The clonotype comes from a person aged 45-60 years with breast cancer. Sequencing used breast tumor tissue. The DNA of the CDR3 is TGTGCCAGTGGGGGGGACAATGAGCAGTTCTTC. Translation gives CASGGDNEQFF.